These 5 T cell receptor beta chains were all obtained from the same sample, sequenced in a study of cytomegalovirus exposure and HLA in healthy donors. Sequencing used immunoSEQ multiplex PCR; TCRdb keeps in-frame clones, though not all of them. The sample records almost 65,000 clones, approximately 90% being singletons. The material sequenced was PBMCs. The origin of the receptors is a young woman in good health and CMV-seronegative.

The V gene is TRBV27, the J gene TRBJ1-2; 9 positions agree with TRBD1. The junction had 11 bases not matched to a gene; V was cut back by 0 bases and J by 6 bases. In germline, CDR1 is MNHEY, CDR2 SMNVEV (reference sequence). The CDR3 sequence is 17 residues long. Here the CDR3 reads CASSLSIGDRGWHGYTF. CDR3 in DNA: TGTGCCAGCAGTTTATCGATAGGAGACAGGGGGTGGCATGGCTACACCTTC.

The chain combines TRBV6-1 with TRBJ1-2, with D possibly TRBD1 on 6 matching bases. CDR1 and CDR2 from the germline V gene are MNHNS and SASEGT. The CDR3 has 13 amino acids. V lost 4 bases, J lost 6 bases, and 12 bases lay in between. The CDR3 reads CASSATGINGYTF. The CDR3 region has the DNA TGTGCCAGCAGTGCTACAGGGATAAATGGCTACACCTTC.

This clone was counted between two and nine times. The gene calls are TRBV4-2 and TRBJ2-7; D is ambiguous. The CDR3 length is 13 residues. Deletions cut 3 bases from V and 3 bases from J, with 9 bases between. Germline V CDR1 and CDR2: LGHNA, YNFKEQ. CDR3: CASSQQAYYEQYF. As DNA, the CDR3 is TGTGCCAGCAGCCAGCAGGCGTACTACGAGCAGTACTTC.

This clone was observed a handful of times. The chain has TRBV19 and TRBJ2-2; tentatively, D is TRBD1 (6 bases). Trimming removed 5 bases from V and 0 bases from J, with 13 bases in between. The CDR3 extends over 16 amino acids. CDR1 and CDR2 (germline): LNHDA, SQIVND (reference sequence). Here the CDR3 DNA reads TGTGCCAGTAGTCTCGGACAGAGCGCGAACACCGGGGAGCTGTTTTTT. It is translated as CASSLGQSANTGELFF.

The chain links TRBV5-1 to TRBJ2-1; 7 nucleotides align to TRBD1. Germline assignment: CDR1 SGHRS and CDR2 YFSETQ. V lost 4 bases and J lost 1; bases outside the gene matches: 5. This CDR3 has 15 residues. CDR3: CASSQTGVSYNEQFF. CDR3 nucleotides: TGCGCCAGCAGCCAAACAGGGGTTTCCTACAATGAGCAGTTCTTC.